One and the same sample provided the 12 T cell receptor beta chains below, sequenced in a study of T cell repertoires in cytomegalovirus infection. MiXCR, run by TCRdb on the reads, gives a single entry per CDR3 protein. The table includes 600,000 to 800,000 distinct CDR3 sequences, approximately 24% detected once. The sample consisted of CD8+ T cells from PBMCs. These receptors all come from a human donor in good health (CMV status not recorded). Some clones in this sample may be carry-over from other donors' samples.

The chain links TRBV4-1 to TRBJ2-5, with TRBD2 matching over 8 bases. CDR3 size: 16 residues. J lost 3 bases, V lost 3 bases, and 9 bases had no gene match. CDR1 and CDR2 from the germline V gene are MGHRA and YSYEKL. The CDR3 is CASSQEAIGGEETQYF. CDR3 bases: TGCGCCAGCAGCCAGGAGGCTATCGGGGGGGAAGAGACCCAGTACTTC.

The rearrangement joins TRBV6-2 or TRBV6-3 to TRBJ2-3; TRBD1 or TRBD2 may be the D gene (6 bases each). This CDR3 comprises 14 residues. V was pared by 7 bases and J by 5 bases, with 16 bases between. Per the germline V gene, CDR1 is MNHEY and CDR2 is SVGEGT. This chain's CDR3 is CASTGSGALDTQYF. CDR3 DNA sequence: TGTGCCAGCACGGGATCGGGGGCCTTAGATACGCAGTATTTT.

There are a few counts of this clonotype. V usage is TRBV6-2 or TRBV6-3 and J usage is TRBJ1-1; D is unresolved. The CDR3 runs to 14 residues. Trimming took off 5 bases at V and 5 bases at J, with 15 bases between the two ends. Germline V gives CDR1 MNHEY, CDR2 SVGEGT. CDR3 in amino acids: CASSDPIRGTEAFF. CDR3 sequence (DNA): TGTGCCAGCAGTGACCCGATCCGGGGAACTGAAGCTTTCTTT.

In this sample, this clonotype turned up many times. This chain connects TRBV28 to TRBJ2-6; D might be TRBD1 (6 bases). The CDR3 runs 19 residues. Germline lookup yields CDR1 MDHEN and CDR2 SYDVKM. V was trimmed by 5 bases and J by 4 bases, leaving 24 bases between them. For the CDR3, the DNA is TGTGCCAGCAGTCCCTACAAAACTACAGGGTTGAAGGGGGCCAACGTCCTGACTTTC. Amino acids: CASSPYKTTGLKGANVLTF.

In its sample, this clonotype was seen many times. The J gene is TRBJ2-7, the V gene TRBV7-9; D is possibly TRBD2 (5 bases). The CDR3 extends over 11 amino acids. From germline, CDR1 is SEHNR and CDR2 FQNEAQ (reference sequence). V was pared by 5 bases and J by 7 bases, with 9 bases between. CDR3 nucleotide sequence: TGTGCCAGCAGCCTGCGGGCGGAGCAGTACTTC. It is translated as CASSLRAEQYF.

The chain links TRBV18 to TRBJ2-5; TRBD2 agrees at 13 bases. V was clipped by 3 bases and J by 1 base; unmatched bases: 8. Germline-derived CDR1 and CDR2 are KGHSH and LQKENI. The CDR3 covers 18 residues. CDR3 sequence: CASSPWTSGGDRQETQYF. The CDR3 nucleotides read TGTGCCAGCTCACCTTGGACTAGCGGGGGCGACCGCCAAGAGACCCAGTACTTC.

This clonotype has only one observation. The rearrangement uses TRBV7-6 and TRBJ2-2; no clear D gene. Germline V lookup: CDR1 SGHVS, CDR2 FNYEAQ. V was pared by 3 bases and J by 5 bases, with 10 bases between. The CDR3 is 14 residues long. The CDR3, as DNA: TGTGCCAGCAGCTTCACCCCAGGAACCGGGGAGCTGTTTTTT. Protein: CASSFTPGTGELFF. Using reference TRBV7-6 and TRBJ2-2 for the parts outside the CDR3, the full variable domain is GAGVSQSPRYKVTKRGQDVALRCDPISGHVSLYWYRQALGQGPEFLTYFNYEAQQDKSGLPNDRFSAERPEGSISTLTIQRTEQRDSAMYRCASSFTPGTGELFFGEGSRLTVL.

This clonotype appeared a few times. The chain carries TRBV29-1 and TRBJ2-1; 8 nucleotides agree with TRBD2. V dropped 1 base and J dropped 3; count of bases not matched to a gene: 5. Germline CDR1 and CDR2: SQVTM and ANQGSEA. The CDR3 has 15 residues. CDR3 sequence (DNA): TGCAGCGTTGAAGTCCCCGGGGGGGTCTACAATGAGCAGTTCTTC. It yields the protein CSVEVPGGVYNEQFF.

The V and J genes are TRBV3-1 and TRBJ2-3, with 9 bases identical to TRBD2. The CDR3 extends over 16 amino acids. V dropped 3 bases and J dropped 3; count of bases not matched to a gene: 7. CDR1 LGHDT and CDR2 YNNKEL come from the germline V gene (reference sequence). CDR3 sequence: CASSHAPGLATDTQYF. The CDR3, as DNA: TGTGCCAGCAGCCACGCTCCGGGACTAGCTACAGATACGCAGTATTTT.

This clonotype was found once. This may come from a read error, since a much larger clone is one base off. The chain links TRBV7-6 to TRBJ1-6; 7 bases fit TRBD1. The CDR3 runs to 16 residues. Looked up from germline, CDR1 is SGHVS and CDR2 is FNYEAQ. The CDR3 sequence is CVSSGTPDRDNSPLHF. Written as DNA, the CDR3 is TGTGTCAGCAGCGGAACGCCTGACAGGGATAATTCACCCCTCCACTTT.

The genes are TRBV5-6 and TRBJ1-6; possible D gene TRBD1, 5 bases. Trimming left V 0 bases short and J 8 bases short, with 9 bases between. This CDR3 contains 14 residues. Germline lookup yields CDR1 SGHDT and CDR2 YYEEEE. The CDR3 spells CASSLGRVYSPLHF. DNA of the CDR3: TGTGCCAGCAGCTTGGGCAGGGTCTATTCACCCCTCCACTTT.

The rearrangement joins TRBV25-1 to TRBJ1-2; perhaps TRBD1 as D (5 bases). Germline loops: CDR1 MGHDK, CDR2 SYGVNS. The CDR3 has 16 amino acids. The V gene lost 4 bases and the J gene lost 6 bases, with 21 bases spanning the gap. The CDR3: CASSALRTQGIDGYTF. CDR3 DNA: TGTGCCAGCAGTGCGCTAAGAACCCAGGGTATAGATGGCTACACCTTC.